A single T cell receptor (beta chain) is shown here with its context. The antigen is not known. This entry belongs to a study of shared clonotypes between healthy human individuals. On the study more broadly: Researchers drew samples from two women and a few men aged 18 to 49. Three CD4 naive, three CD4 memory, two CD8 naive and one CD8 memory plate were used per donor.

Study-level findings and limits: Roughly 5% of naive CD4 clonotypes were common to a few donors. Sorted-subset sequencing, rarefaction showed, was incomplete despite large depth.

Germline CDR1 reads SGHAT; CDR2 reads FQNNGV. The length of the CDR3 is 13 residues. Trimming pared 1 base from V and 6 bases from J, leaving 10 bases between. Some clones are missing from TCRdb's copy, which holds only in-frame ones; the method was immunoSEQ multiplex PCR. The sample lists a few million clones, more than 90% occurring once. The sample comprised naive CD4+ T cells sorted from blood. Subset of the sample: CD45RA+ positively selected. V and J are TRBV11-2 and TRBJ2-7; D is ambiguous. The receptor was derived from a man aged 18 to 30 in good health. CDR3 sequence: CASSLGNGREQYF. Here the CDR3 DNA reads TGTGCCAGCAGCTTAGGGAATGGGCGCGAGCAGTACTTC.